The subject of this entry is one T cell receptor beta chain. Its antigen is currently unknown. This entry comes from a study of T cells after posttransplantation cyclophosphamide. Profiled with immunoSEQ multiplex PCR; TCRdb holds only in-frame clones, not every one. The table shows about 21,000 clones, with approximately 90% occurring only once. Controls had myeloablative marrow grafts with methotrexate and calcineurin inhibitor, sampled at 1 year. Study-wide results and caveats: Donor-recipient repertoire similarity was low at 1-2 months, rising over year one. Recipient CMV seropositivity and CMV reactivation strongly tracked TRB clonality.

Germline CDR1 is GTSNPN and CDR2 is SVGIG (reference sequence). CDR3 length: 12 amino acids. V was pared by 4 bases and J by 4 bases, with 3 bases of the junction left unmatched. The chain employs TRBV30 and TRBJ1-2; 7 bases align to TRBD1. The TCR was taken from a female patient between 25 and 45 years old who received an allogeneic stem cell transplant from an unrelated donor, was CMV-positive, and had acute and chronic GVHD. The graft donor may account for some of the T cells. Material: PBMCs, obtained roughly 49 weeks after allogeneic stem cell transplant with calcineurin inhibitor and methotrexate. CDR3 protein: CAWTDRAYGYTF. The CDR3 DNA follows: TGTGCCTGGACCGACAGGGCCTATGGCTACACCTTC.